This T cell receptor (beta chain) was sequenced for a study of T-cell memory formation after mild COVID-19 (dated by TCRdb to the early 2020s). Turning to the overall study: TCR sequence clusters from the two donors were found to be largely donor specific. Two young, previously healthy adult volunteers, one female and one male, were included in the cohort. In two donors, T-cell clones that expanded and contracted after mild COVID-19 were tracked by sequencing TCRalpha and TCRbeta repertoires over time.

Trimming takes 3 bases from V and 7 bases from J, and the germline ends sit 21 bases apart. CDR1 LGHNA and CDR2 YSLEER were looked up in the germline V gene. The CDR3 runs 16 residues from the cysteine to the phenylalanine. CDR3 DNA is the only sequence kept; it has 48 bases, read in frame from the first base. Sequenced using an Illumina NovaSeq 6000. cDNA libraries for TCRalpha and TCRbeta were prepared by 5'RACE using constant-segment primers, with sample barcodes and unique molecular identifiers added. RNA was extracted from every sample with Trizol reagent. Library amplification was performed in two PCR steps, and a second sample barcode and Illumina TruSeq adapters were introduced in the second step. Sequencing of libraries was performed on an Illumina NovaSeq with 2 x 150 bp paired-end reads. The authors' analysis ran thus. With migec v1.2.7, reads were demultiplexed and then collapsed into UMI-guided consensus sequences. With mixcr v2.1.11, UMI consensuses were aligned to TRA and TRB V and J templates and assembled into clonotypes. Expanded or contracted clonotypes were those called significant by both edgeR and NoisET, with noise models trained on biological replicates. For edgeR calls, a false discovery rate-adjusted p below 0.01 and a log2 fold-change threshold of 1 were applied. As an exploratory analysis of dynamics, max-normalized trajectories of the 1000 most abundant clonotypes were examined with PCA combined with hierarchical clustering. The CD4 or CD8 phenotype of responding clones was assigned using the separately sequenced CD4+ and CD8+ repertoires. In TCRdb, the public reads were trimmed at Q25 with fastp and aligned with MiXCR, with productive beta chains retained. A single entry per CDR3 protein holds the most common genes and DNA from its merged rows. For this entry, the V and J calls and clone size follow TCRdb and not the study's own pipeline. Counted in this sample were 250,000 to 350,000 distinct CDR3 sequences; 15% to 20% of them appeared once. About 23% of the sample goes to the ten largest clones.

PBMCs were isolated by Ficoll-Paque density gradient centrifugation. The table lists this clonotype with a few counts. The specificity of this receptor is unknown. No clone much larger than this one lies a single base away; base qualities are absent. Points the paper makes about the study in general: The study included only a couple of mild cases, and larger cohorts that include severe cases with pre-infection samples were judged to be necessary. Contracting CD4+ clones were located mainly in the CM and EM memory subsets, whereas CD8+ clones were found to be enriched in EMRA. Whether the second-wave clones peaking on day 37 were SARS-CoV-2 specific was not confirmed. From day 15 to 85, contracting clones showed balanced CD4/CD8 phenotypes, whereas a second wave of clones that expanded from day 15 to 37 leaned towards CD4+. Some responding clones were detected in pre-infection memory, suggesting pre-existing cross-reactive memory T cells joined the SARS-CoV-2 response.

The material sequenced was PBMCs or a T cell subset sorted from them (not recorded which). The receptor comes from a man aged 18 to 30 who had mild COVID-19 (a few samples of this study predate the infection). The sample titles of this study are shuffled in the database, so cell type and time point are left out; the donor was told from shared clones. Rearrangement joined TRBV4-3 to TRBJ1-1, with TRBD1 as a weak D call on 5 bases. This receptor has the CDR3 CASSHDQLIGVGEAFF. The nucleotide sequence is TGCGCCAGCAGCCATGACCAACTGATAGGGGTCGGTGAAGCTTTCTTT.